The sequence of this T cell receptor beta chain was determined in a study of blood T cell repertoires in COVID-19. Turning to the study itself: The samples span acute and convalescent COVID-19 from the United States, Italy and Spain. From T cells, B-cell-depleted T cells, or PBMCs came the material, which was cDNA or gDNA.

Under the authors' procedure: Using reference gene primer amplification, nucleated cell counts were estimated. Produced via immunoSEQ multiplex PCR; TCRdb's table is partial and in-frame only. Clone size and V and J calls were adopted from that table, with D and trimming inferred from the DNA. This sample has 190,000 or so clones, with about 88% found just once. Trimming removed 5 bases at V and 0 bases at J, with 7 bases between. The CDR3 is made up of 13 amino acids. Looked up from germline, CDR1 is MNHEY and CDR2 is SVGAGI. The sequencing sample was made of peripheral blood. The clonotype was recovered from a woman aged 25 to 39 with active or convalescent COVID-19. The chain joins TRBV6-5 to TRBJ1-1; the D gene is possibly TRBD1 (5 bases). In DNA, the CDR3 is TGTGCCAGCAGTATACAGGTGAACACTGAAGCTTTCTTT. Its protein is CASSIQVNTEAFF.